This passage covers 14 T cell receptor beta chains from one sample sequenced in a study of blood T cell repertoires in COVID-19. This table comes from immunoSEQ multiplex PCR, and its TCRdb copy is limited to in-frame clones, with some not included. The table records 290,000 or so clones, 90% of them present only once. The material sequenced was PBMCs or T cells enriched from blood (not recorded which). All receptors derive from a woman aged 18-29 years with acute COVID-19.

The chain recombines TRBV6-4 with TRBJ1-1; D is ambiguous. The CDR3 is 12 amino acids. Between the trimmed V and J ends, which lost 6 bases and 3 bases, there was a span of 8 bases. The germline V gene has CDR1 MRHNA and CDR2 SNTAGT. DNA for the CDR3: TGTGCCAGCAGGGCAGCGTACACTGAAGCTTTCTTT. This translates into CASRAAYTEAFF.

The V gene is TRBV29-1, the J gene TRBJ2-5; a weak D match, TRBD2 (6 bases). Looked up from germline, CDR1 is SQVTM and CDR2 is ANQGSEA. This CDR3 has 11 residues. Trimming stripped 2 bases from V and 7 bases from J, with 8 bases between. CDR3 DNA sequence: TGCAGCGTTGAAATGGGGGGGACCCAGTACTTC. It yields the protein CSVEMGGTQYF.

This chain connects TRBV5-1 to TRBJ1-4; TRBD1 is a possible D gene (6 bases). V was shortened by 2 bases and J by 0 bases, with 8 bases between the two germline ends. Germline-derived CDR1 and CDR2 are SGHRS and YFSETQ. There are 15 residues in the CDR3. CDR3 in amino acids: CASSFGGATNEKLFF. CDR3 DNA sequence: TGCGCCAGCAGCTTTGGGGGCGCAACTAATGAAAAACTGTTTTTT.

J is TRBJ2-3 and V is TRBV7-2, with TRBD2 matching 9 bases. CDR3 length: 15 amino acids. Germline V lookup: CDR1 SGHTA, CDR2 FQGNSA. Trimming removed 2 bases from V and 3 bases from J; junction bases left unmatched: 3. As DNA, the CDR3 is TGTGCCAGCAGCTTACCGACTAGCGGTACAGATACGCAGTATTTT. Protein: CASSLPTSGTDTQYF. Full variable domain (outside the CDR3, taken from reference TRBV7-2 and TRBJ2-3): GAGVSQSPSNKVTEKGKDVELRCDPISGHTALYWYRQSLGQGLEFLIYFQGNSAPDKSGLPSDRFSAERTGGSVSTLTIQRTQQEDSAVYLCASSLPTSGTDTQYFGPGTRLTVL.

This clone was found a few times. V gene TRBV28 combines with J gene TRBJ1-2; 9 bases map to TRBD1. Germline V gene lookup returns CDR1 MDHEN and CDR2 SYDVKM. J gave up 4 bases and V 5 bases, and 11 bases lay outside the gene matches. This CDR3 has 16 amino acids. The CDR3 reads CASSHPGQGGFYGYTF. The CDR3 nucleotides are TGTGCCAGCAGTCACCCGGGACAGGGAGGCTTCTATGGCTACACCTTC.

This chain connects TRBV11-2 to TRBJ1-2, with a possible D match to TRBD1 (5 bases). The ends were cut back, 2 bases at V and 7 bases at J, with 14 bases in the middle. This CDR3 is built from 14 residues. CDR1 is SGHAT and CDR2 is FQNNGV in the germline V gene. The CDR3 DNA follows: TGTGCCAGCAGCTTAAGGGCAGGGCTCGGTGGCTACACCTTC. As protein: CASSLRAGLGGYTF.

CDR3 sequence: CASSSGTGVDEQYF. As DNA, the CDR3 is TGTGCCAGCAGCTCGGGGACAGGGGTCGACGAGCAGTACTTC. This chain uses TRBV7-3 with TRBJ2-7; TRBD1 agrees at 10 bases. The CDR3 has 14 residues. The germline V gene has CDR1 SGHTA and CDR2 FQGTGA. V shed 4 bases and J 5 bases; nucleotides not matched to a gene: 5.

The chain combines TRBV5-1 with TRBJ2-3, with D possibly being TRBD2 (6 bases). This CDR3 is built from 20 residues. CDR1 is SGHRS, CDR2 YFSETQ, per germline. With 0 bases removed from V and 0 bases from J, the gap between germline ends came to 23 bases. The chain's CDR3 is CASSLAITGLEPSSTDTQYF. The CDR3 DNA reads TGCGCCAGCAGCTTGGCAATTACGGGACTCGAACCCTCTAGCACAGATACGCAGTATTTT.

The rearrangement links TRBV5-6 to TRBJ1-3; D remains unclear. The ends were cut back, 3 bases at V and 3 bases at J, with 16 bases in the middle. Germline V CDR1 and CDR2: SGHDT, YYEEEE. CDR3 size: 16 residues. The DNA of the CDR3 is TGTGCCAGCAGCTCGGAGGGTGAGGTCCGTGGAAACACCATATATTTT. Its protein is CASSSEGEVRGNTIYF.

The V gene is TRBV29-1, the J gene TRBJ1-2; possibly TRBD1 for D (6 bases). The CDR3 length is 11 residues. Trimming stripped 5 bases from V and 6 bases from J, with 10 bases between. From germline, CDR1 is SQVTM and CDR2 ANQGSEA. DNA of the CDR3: TGCAGCGTTCGCCAGGGGCATGGCTACACCTTC. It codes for CSVRQGHGYTF.

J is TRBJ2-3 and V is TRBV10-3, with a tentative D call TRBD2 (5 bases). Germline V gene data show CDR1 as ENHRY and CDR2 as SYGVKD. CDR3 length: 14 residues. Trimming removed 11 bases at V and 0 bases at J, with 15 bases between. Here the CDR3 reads CAARRAASTDTQYF. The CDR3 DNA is TGTGCCGCCAGGAGAGCGGCTAGCACAGATACGCAGTATTTT.

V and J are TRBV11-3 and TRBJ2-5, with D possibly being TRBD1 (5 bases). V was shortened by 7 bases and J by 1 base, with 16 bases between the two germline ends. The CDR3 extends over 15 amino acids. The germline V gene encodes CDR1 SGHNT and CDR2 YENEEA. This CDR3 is CASTLTTALQETQYF. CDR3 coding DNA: TGTGCCAGCACCCTTACGACAGCTCTCCAAGAGACCCAGTACTTC.

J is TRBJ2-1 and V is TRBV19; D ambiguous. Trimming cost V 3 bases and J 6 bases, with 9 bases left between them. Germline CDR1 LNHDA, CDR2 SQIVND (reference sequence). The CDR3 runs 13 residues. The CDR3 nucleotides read TGTGCCAGTAGTATCCTGCCGGGCAATGAGCAGTTCTTC. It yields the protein CASSILPGNEQFF.

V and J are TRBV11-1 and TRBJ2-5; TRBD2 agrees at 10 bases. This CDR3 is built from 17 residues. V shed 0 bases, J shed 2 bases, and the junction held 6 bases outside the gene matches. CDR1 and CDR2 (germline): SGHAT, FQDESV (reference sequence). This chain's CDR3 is CASSLAAGTSVQETQYF. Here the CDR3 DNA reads TGTGCCAGCAGCTTAGCCGCCGGGACTAGCGTTCAAGAGACCCAGTACTTC.